Listed here are 15 T cell receptor beta chains from one sample, sequenced in a study of T cell responses to AZD1222 COVID-19 vaccine. Sequenced by immunoSEQ multiplex PCR; TCRdb stores in-frame clones only, minus some. The sample has 100,000 to 150,000 clones, 90% to 95% seen once. The sequences come from peripheral blood, collected on day 0 of AZD1222 vaccination. Source of these receptors: an adult in good health.

The chain has TRBV6-5 and TRBJ1-2; 7 bases align to TRBD1. V was clipped by 4 bases and J by 0 bases; unmatched bases: 5. The germline gives CDR1 MNHEY, CDR2 SVGAGI. CDR3 size: 15 residues. The CDR3 region is CASSSVQGPNYGYTF. The CDR3 nucleotides are TGTGCCAGCAGTTCAGTACAGGGGCCTAACTATGGCTACACCTTC.

This chain links TRBV20-1 with TRBJ1-2, with D perhaps matching TRBD1 (5 bases). Germline-derived CDR1 and CDR2 are DFQATT and SNEGSKA (reference sequence). The CDR3 is 11 amino acids. This CDR3 is CRTDGNYGYTF. In nucleotides, the CDR3 is TGCAGGACAGACGGTAACTATGGCTACACCTTC.

This clone appeared once. The V call is TRBV15, the J call TRBJ1-5; D is perhaps TRBD1 (6 bases). V was pared by 4 bases and J by 10 bases, with 14 bases between. In germline, CDR1 is LNHNV, CDR2 YYDKDF (reference sequence). The CDR3 extends over 13 amino acids. CDR3 in amino acids: CATSIYREGPQHF. The DNA of the CDR3 is TGTGCCACCAGCATTTACAGGGAAGGTCCCCAGCATTTT.

This chain joins TRBV12-3 or TRBV12-4 and TRBJ1-5; weak D call: TRBD1 (6 bases). The CDR3 has 13 residues. V lost 5 bases and J lost 7, with 12 bases in between. In DNA, the CDR3 is TGTGCCAGCAGTCCTCAGGGGCGACAGCCCCAGCATTTT. Translation: CASSPQGRQPQHF.

As to this clone: At one boundary the junction diverges from the germline segment, which might be a read error. This sequence joins TRBV7-7 and TRBJ2-2; 11 bases are shared with TRBD2. The CDR3 length is 17 residues. From germline, CDR1 is SSHAT and CDR2 FNYEAQ (reference sequence). The CDR3 DNA is TGTGCTAGCAGCCCCAGTAGCGGGAGGGGAAACACCGGGGAGCTGTTTTTT. This encodes CASSPSSGRGNTGELFF.

The chain has TRBV19 and TRBJ1-2; 7 bases align to TRBD1. Germline CDR1 LNHDA, CDR2 SQIVND (reference sequence). The CDR3 loop spans 13 amino acids. Losses at the gene ends were 6 bases for V and 4 bases for J; bases not matched to a gene: 5. This chain's CDR3 is CASRTTGVYGYTF. For the CDR3, the DNA is TGTGCCAGTAGGACCACAGGGGTCTATGGCTACACCTTC.

The chain has TRBV10-1 and TRBJ2-5; D possibly matches TRBD1 or TRBD2 (5 bases each). The CDR3 spans 17 residues. Germline CDR1 is WNHNN and CDR2 is SYGVQD (reference sequence). With 6 bases removed from V and 4 bases from J, the gap between germline ends came to 24 bases. The DNA of the CDR3 is TGCGCCAGCAGCCCGTGCCGGGACGCCCTAGACCGAGAGACCCAGTACTTC. Translation gives CASSPCRDALDRETQYF.

The V gene is TRBV6-4, the J gene TRBJ1-2; D possibly corresponds to TRBD1 (6 bases). The CDR3 loop spans 14 amino acids. Trimming cost V 6 bases and J 1 base, with 12 bases left between them. CDR1 is MRHNA and CDR2 is SNTAGT in the germline V gene. The CDR3 nucleotides read TGTGCCAGCAGGCCGGGACACATTAACTATGGCTACACCTTC. It is translated as CASRPGHINYGYTF.

V gene TRBV7-2 combines with J gene TRBJ2-3, with D perhaps being TRBD1 or TRBD2 (5 bases each). Germline loops: CDR1 SGHTA, CDR2 FQGNSA. Trimming took 5 bases from V and 3 from J, leaving 18 bases between them. CDR3 length: 16 residues. The CDR3 DNA sequence: TGTGCCAGCAGCCCCCGGCCGGGGCAGGTAACAGATACGCAGTATTTT. Translation: CASSPRPGQVTDTQYF.

The chain recombines TRBV3-1 (or the pseudogene TRBV3-2) with TRBJ1-2; D not certain. Trimming stripped 2 bases from V and 4 bases from J, with 11 bases between. CDR3 length: 14 amino acids. CDR1 is LGHDT and CDR2 is YNNKEL in the germline V gene (reference sequence). CDR3 residues: CASSQSDTGYGYTF. CDR3 in DNA: TGTGCCAGCAGCCAATCCGACACCGGCTATGGCTACACCTTC.

This chain uses TRBV3-1 (or the pseudogene TRBV3-2) with TRBJ2-3; D assignment may be TRBD1 or TRBD2 (6 bases each). CDR3 length: 16 residues. Trimming pared 0 bases from V and 3 bases from J, leaving 13 bases between. Germline values: CDR1 LGHDT, CDR2 YNNKEL (reference sequence). The CDR3, as DNA: TGTGCCAGCAGCCAAGATGTCTGGGGGGCTACAGATACGCAGTATTTT. Translated: CASSQDVWGATDTQYF.

This chain joins TRBV3-1 (or the pseudogene TRBV3-2) and TRBJ1-4; 7 bases fit TRBD1. Germline V gene lookup returns CDR1 LGHDT and CDR2 YNNKEL (reference sequence). The V segment lost 4 bases and the J segment 3 bases; nucleotides outside the gene matches: 5. This CDR3 has 15 residues. Here the CDR3 DNA reads TGTGCCAGCAGCCTCAAAACAGGGGCTAATGAAAAACTGTTTTTT. Translation gives CASSLKTGANEKLFF.

This chain links TRBV10-3 with TRBJ1-6; D remains unclear. This CDR3 has 14 residues. The germline V and J ends were trimmed by 4 bases and 9 bases, with 13 bases remaining between them. Germline V lookup: CDR1 ENHRY, CDR2 SYGVKD. CDR3 sequence: CAISAAGFGSPLHF. In nucleotides, the CDR3 is TGTGCCATCAGTGCCGCAGGTTTCGGTTCACCCCTCCACTTT.

The chain carries TRBV27 and TRBJ2-1, with 7 bases identical to TRBD2. V dropped 3 bases and J dropped 6; count of bases not matched to a gene: 5. Germline CDR1 reads MNHEY; CDR2 reads SMNVEV (reference sequence). This CDR3 is 14 amino acids long. The CDR3 bases are TGTGCCAGCAGTTTGAGGGAGGGAGGCAATGAGCAGTTCTTC. It yields the protein CASSLREGGNEQFF.

The chain recombines TRBV4-3 with TRBJ1-3, with 11 bases matching TRBD1. J was trimmed by 3 bases and V by 6 bases; bases with no gene match: 4. There are 15 residues in the CDR3. Germline lookup yields CDR1 LGHNA and CDR2 YSLEER. CDR3 residues: CASSRTGGVGNTIYF. CDR3 in DNA: TGCGCCAGCAGTCGGACAGGGGGCGTTGGAAACACCATATATTTT.